This TCR beta chain was recovered during a study of blood T cells in healthy people across ages. The V gene lost 6 bases and the J gene lost 10 bases, with 12 bases spanning the gap. The CDR3 loop spans 11 amino acids. Germline CDR1 and CDR2: MNHEY and SVGEGT. This clonotype was picked up a small number of times. The second PCR ran about 6 to 12 cycles with a sample-barcoded 5' primer and J-beta primers. Sequencing recovered at least 3 million CDR3-containing paired-end reads from each sample. Via MiXCR, TCRdb re-called the 5' RACE reads, giving one row per CDR3 protein. There are roughly 800,000 distinct CDR3 sequences in the sample; roughly 26% occur only once, and 3% lies in the top ten. The total RNA that was extracted per sample amounted to at least 5 micrograms. This sample also belongs to another study, concerning T cells of mothers and their children. That work contributes: The study obtained over 8.5 million TCR beta CDR3 reads per mother and around 3 million per child.

The chain has TRBV6-2 or TRBV6-3 and TRBJ1-1, with D unclear. The receptor comes from a boy between 5 and 17 years old in good health. Sequenced material: blood. DNA for the CDR3: TGTGCCAGCAGCCGGGCAGAAGGAGCTTTCTTT. The encoded protein is CASSRAEGAFF.